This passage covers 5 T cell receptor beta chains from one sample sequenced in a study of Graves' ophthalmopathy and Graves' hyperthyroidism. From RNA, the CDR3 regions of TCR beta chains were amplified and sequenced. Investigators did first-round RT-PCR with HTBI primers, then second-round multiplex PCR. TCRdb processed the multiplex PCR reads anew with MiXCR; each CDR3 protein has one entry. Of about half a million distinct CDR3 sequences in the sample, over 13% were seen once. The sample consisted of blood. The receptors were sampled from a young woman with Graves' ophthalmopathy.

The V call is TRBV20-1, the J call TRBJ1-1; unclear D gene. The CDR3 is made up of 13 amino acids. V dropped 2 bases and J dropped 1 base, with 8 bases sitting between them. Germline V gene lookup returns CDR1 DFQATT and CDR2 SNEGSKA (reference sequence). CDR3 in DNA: TGCAGTGCTAGACACCGGGCGAACACTGAAGCTTTCTTT. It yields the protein CSARHRANTEAFF.

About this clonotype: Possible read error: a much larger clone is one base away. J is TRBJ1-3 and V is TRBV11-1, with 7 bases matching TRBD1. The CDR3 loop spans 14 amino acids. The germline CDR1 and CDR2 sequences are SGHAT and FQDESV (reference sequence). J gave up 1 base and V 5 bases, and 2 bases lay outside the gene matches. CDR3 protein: CASSGRGSGNTIYF. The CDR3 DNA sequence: TGTGCCAGCAGCGGCAGGGGGTCTGGAAACACCATATATTTT.

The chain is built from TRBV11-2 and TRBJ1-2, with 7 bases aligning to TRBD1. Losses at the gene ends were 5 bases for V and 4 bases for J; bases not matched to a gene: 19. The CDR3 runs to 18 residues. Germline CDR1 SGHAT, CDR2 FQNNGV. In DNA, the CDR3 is TGTGCCAGCAGCGGAACCGGGACAGTTGCCACCAATTCCTATGGCTACACCTTC. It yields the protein CASSGTGTVATNSYGYTF.

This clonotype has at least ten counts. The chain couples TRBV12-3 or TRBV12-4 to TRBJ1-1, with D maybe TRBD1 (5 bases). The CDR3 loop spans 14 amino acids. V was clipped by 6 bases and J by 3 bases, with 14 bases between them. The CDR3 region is CASSWDFGYTEAFF. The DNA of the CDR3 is TGTGCCAGCAGCTGGGACTTCGGATACACTGAAGCTTTCTTT.

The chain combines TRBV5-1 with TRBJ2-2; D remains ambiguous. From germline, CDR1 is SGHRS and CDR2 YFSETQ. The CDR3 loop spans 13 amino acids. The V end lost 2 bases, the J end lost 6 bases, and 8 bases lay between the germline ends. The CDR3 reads CASSLEVPGELFF. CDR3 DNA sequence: TGCGCCAGCAGCTTAGAAGTGCCCGGGGAGCTGTTTTTT.